This T cell receptor (beta chain) derives from a study of blood T cell repertoires in COVID-19 (TCRdb year 2020). General notes on the study: Collaborator samples came from the United States, Italy and Spain and covered acute and convalescent phases of COVID-19. The repertoires were released in a freely available public database intended as a resource for research on the immune response to SARS-CoV-2. The prospective study material was composed of cDNA or gDNA derived from T cells, B-cell-depleted T cells, or PBMCs. HLA class I and class II types, where available, came from metadata supplied by the sample provider rather than from assay-based typing. Sample metadata almost always included a de-identified subject ID, COVID-19 status, age in years and sex. The samples were drawn from two sources: the first 160 participants of the ongoing ImmuneRACE study, and over 950 subjects contributed by 6 global collaborators. Subjects who had been exposed to COVID-19, were actively infected with it, or had recovered from it provided the deeply sampled blood TCRbeta repertoires that made up the dataset.

TCRbeta CDR3 regions were amplified from genomic DNA by means of the immunoSEQ Assay, a bias-controlled multiplex PCR. The published analysis was carried out like this. The number of nucleated cells in each sample was estimated by amplification of reference gene primers within the assay. To quantify the absolute abundance of each unique TCRbeta CDR3 rearrangement, sequence reads were collapsed and filtered. For each sample, productive Simpson clonality was calculated by taking the square root of Simpson's diversity index across productive rearrangements. As stored in TCRdb, this immuneACCESS dataset retains in-frame rearrangements with V and J assigned. A fraction of the clones does not appear; measured against another copy, unresolved V genes explain less than half of the discrepancy, and the remainder lacks a known reason. The V and J calls and clone size were taken over from that table, and D and trimming were inferred from the DNA. Here the sample has approximately 270,000 clones; approximately 91% occur a single time. In total, the top ten clones hold 2.2% of the sample.

CDR1 KGHDR and CDR2 SFDVKD are derived from the germline V gene. After removal of 5 bases from V and 8 bases from J, the junction retains 7 bases not matched to a gene. The cysteine opens and the phenylalanine closes a CDR3 of 14 amino acids. CDR3 DNA is the only sequence kept; it has 42 bases, read in frame from the first base. The collaborating institutions used their own protocols to collect whole blood in K2EDTA tubes. For TCRbeta analysis, collaborator samples were shipped as frozen whole blood, as isolated PBMCs, or as DNA extracted from either sample type. Study-wide findings and limitations: The quantity of clinical and demographic metadata differed by source and by participant and was supplied without curation.

With respect to this clone: Which antigen it targets is not known. Base qualities are not provided; no much larger clone lies one nucleotide away.

The rearrangement combines TRBV24-1 with TRBJ2-1; TRBD2 aligns with 8 central bases. The TCR was taken from a man aged 50-59 years with acute or convalescent COVID-19. The sample consisted of peripheral blood. The nucleotide sequence is TGTGCCACCAGTGCCACTAGCGGTGAGCATGAGCAGTTCTTC. Translation gives CATSATSGEHEQFF.